The 20 T cell receptor beta chains below were found in one sample sequenced in a study of graft-versus-host responses after intestinal transplantation. Their recognized antigens are unknown. The protocol was immunoSEQ multiplex PCR, while the TCRdb copy is restricted to in-frame clones and leaves out a portion. Of tens of thousands of clones in the sample, around 83% are singletons; the top ten hold approximately 18%. The material sequenced was unstimulated CD8+ T cells sorted from spleen or lymph node cells, taken before intestinal transplant. Receptor source: a human donor who received an intestinal transplant.

Here the CDR3 DNA reads TGTGCCAGCAGCTTAGGATGGCAGGGGGATGAAAAACTGTTTTTT. Translated: CASSLGWQGDEKLFF. This chain connects TRBV7-8 to TRBJ1-4; TRBD1 matches at 7 bases. CDR1 is SGHVS and CDR2 is FQNEAQ in the germline V gene. Losses at the gene ends were 1 base for V and 6 bases for J; bases not matched to a gene: 5. The CDR3 consists of 15 residues.

This clone was seen just once. The genes are TRBV5-6 and TRBJ1-1, with D unclear. In germline, CDR1 is SGHDT, CDR2 YYEEEE. V lost 3 bases and J lost 5, with 8 bases in between. CDR3 length: 12 residues. CDR3 in DNA: TGTGCCAGCAGCTGGGGTCTTACTGAAGCTTTCTTT. It yields the protein CASSWGLTEAFF.

V gene TRBV2 combines with J gene TRBJ1-5, with TRBD1 as a possible D gene (5 bases). The CDR3 runs to 15 residues. Trimming left V 6 bases short and J 0 bases short, with 12 bases between. CDR1 and CDR2 (germline): SNHLY, FYNNEI. The CDR3 DNA follows: TGTGCCAGCAGCGAGGGGCCATATAGCAATCAGCCCCAGCATTTT. Translating gives CASSEGPYSNQPQHF.

The chain joins TRBV12-5 to TRBJ2-1; D remains ambiguous. The ends were cut back, 1 base at V and 2 bases at J, with 3 bases in the middle. Germline CDR1 is LGHNT and CDR2 is FRNRAP. CDR3 length: 13 residues. CDR3 loop: CASGLDTYNEQFF. DNA of the CDR3: TGTGCTAGTGGTTTGGACACCTACAATGAGCAGTTCTTC.

The J gene is TRBJ2-2, the V gene TRBV7-7; D unresolved. V was pared by 5 bases and J by 1 base, with 11 bases between. The CDR3 sequence is 15 residues long. CDR1 SSHAT and CDR2 FNYEAQ come from the germline V gene (reference sequence). CDR3 sequence reads: CASSPDGKNTGELFF. The CDR3 DNA is TGTGCCAGCAGCCCGGACGGAAAGAACACCGGGGAGCTGTTTTTT.

CDR3 sequence (DNA): TGTGCCAGCAGTGGGGGAGGGCTAGCGGGGGGAGGCCTTTACGAGCAGTACTTC. It encodes CASSGGGLAGGGLYEQYF. The chain joins TRBV6-1 to TRBJ2-7, with TRBD2 matching over 11 bases. V trimming: 4 bases; J trimming: 4 bases; junction bases outside the gene matches: 15. The germline CDR1 and CDR2 sequences are MNHNS and SASEGT. The CDR3 length is 18 residues.

This clone showed up just a few times. This chain joins TRBV27 and TRBJ2-4, with 10 bases matching TRBD2. This CDR3 is 15 amino acids long. J gave up 1 base and V 3 bases, and 0 bases lay outside the gene matches. Germline V gives CDR1 MNHEY, CDR2 SMNVEV (reference sequence). The CDR3 loop reads CASSLTSGAKNIQYF. Written as DNA, the CDR3 is TGTGCCAGCAGTTTGACTAGCGGGGCCAAAAACATTCAGTACTTC.

This clone turned up a few times. V gene TRBV5-1 combines with J gene TRBJ2-5, with D perhaps TRBD2 (6 bases). CDR1 SGHRS and CDR2 YFSETQ come from the germline V gene. The CDR3 totals 13 residues. The V end lost 7 bases, the J end lost 2 bases, and 12 bases lay between the germline ends. CDR3 loop: CASGVSGQETQYF. CDR3 nucleotides: TGCGCCAGCGGCGTCAGCGGGCAAGAGACCCAGTACTTC.

The chain is built from TRBV5-4 and TRBJ2-1; perhaps TRBD2 as D (6 bases). The V end was cut by 3 bases, the J end by 4 bases, with 8 bases between. The germline V gene encodes CDR1 SGHNT and CDR2 YYREEE (reference sequence). There are 13 residues in the CDR3. The CDR3 coding sequence is TGTGCCAGCAGCTCGGGACTTTACAATGAGCAGTTCTTC. Translation gives CASSSGLYNEQFF.

The V call is TRBV4-1, the J call TRBJ1-2, with 7 bases matching TRBD1. From germline, CDR1 is MGHRA and CDR2 YSYEKL. With V trimmed by 3 bases and J by 4 bases, 5 bases remained unmatched. The CDR3 extends over 14 amino acids. Here the CDR3 DNA reads TGCGCCAGCAGCCAGGGACAGTTCGGCTATGGCTACACCTTC. It codes for CASSQGQFGYGYTF.

This clone has a handful of counts. The identical CDR3 is also encoded by other nucleotide sequences in the sample. The chain combines TRBV15 with TRBJ1-2; the match to TRBD1 covers 7 bases. The CDR3 is made up of 14 amino acids. The trim removed 0 bases at V and 3 bases at J, leaving 1 base unmatched. Germline loops: CDR1 LNHNV, CDR2 YYDKDF (reference sequence). CDR3 in amino acids: CATSRDRGDYGYTF. The CDR3 DNA reads TGTGCCACCAGCAGAGACAGGGGGGACTATGGCTACACCTTC.

The chain joins TRBV25-1 to TRBJ1-3; D remains unclear. V was pared by 1 base and J by 2 bases, with 9 bases between. From germline, CDR1 is MGHDK and CDR2 SYGVNS. CDR3 length: 15 amino acids. The CDR3 loop is CASSEFLATGNTIYF. CDR3 DNA: TGTGCCAGCAGTGAATTTTTGGCAACTGGAAACACCATATATTTT.

DNA for the CDR3: TGTGCCAGCAGCTTTCAATGGATGGGCCCTACTTATAATTCACCCCTCCACTTT. It translates to CASSFQWMGPTYNSPLHF. The rearrangement links TRBV5-5 to TRBJ1-6; D not resolved. Trimming pared 2 bases from V and 4 bases from J, leaving 19 bases between. Germline loops: CDR1 SGHKS, CDR2 YYEKEE (reference sequence). This CDR3 comprises 18 residues.

The sample holds a few counts of this clone. The J gene is TRBJ2-3, the V gene TRBV5-1; 11 positions agree with TRBD1. Germline V gives CDR1 SGHRS, CDR2 YFSETQ. With V trimmed by 4 bases and J by 4 bases, 5 bases remained unmatched. The CDR3 spans 15 residues. Written as DNA, the CDR3 is TGCGCCAGCAGCGGGGGACAGGGGGGCGCAGATACGCAGTATTTT. Its translation: CASSGGQGGADTQYF.

This clone occurred a few times. J is TRBJ2-5 and V is TRBV28; D gene uncertain. CDR1 and CDR2 from the germline V gene are MDHEN and SYDVKM. The CDR3 is 16 residues long. Trimming took 3 bases from V and 5 from J, leaving 19 bases between them. CDR3 DNA: TGTGCCAGCAGTTTCATCGGCGACCTGTCGGTGGAGACCCAGTACTTC. It specifies CASSFIGDLSVETQYF.

This chain uses TRBV11-2 with TRBJ2-5, with 8 bases that match TRBD2. Trimming at V came to 3 bases and at J to 1 base, leaving 4 bases not matched to a gene. The CDR3 extends over 15 amino acids. Germline V CDR1 and CDR2: SGHAT, FQNNGV. The CDR3, as DNA: TGTGCCAGCAGCTTTGCGGGGGGCTCCCAAGAGACCCAGTACTTC. Protein sequence: CASSFAGGSQETQYF.

The chain is built from TRBV5-4 and TRBJ1-5; TRBD1 might be the D (5 bases). V was clipped by 5 bases and J by 5 bases, with 14 bases between them. Germline assignment: CDR1 SGHNT and CDR2 YYREEE (reference sequence). The CDR3 length is 14 residues. The CDR3 region is CASSLRGADQPQHF. CDR3 DNA sequence: TGTGCCAGCAGTTTGCGGGGCGCGGATCAGCCCCAGCATTTT.

The V and J genes are TRBV21-1 and TRBJ1-1; the D call TRBD1 from the table was never checked on the DNA. TRBV21-1 has pseudogene status. This CDR3 has 15 residues. CDR3 DNA: TGTGCCAGCAGCCGGGGAATACAGGGGAACACTGAAGCTTTCTTT. Protein sequence: CASSRGIQGNTEAFF.

The J gene is TRBJ1-1, the V gene TRBV28; no clear D. This CDR3 is built from 16 residues. Trimming left V 2 bases short and J 0 bases short, with 13 bases between. Germline lookup yields CDR1 MDHEN and CDR2 SYDVKM. CDR3 in amino acids: CASSLRAASMNTEAFF. CDR3 in DNA: TGTGCCAGCAGTTTAAGGGCAGCTTCGATGAACACTGAAGCTTTCTTT. Supplemented by reference TRBV28 and TRBJ1-1, the full variable domain reads DVKVTQSSRYLVKRTGEKVFLECVQDMDHENMFWYRQDPGLGLRLIYFSYDVKMKEKGDIPEGYSVSREKKERFSLILESASTNQTSMYLCASSLRAASMNTEAFFGQGTRLTVV.

The chain links TRBV6-6 to TRBJ2-1; TRBD2 agrees at 12 bases. CDR3 size: 14 residues. V was pared by 6 bases and J by 8 bases, with 5 bases of the junction left unmatched. Germline CDR1 reads MNHNY; CDR2 reads SVGAGI (reference sequence). In DNA, the CDR3 is TGTGCCAGCAGGGCGACTAGCGGGAGAGATGAGCAGTTCTTC. It specifies CASRATSGRDEQFF.